Below are 17 T cell receptor beta chains sequenced from a single sample in a study of response to subunit inactivated influenza vaccine. TCRdb re-analysed the RT-PCR reads in MiXCR, keeping a single row per CDR3 protein. Among about 500,000 distinct CDR3 sequences listed, 15% to 20% were seen once. The source material was CD4+ T cells sorted from PBMCs, sampled 23 to 25 months after vaccination. Receptors were obtained from a man in his fifties or sixties who received an inactivated influenza vaccine.

The sample holds many counts of this clonotype. The rearrangement links TRBV21-1 to TRBJ2-1; the DNA was not compared with TRBD2, the D call given in the table. TRBV21-1 has pseudogene status. The CDR3 runs to 17 residues. CDR3 bases: TGTGCCAGCAGCAAAGTCCCCATATGGCGGGAGGGTAATGAGCAGTTCTTC. This encodes CASSKVPIWREGNEQFF.

The chain has TRBV4-3 and TRBJ1-4, with D uncertain. V shed 0 bases and J shed 7 bases, with 15 bases lying between them. Germline-derived CDR1 and CDR2 are LGHNA and YSLEER. The CDR3 sequence is 16 residues long. DNA of the CDR3: TGCGCCAGCAGCCAAGATCTCGGAGCCTGGGGTGAAAAACTGTTTTTT. Protein: CASSQDLGAWGEKLFF.

The chain joins TRBV12-3 or TRBV12-4 to TRBJ2-2; 9 bases are shared with TRBD1. V lost 7 bases and J lost 4; bases outside the gene matches: 7. This CDR3 has 15 residues. The CDR3 DNA is TGTGCCAGCACCCGGACAGGGGCGGTCACCGGGGAGCTGTTTTTT. Protein product: CASTRTGAVTGELFF.

This clonotype was detected a few times. The rearrangement uses TRBV28 and TRBJ2-3; 11 bases are a match to TRBD2. CDR3 size: 15 residues. J lost 4 bases, V lost 8 bases, and 8 bases had no gene match. Per germline, CDR1 MDHEN and CDR2 SYDVKM. The CDR3 DNA follows: TGTGCCAGCGCGGGGGTAGCGGGAGGGCCAGATACGCAGTATTTT. This codes for CASAGVAGGPDTQYF.

The rearrangement joins TRBV5-4 to TRBJ2-7; weak D call: TRBD1 (5 bases). V gave up 4 bases and J gave up 4 bases, with 15 bases separating them. Looked up from germline, CDR1 is SGHNT and CDR2 is YYREEE (reference sequence). The CDR3 is made up of 14 amino acids. The CDR3 loop is CASSAAGKPYEQYF. The CDR3 region has the DNA TGTGCCAGCAGCGCCGCAGGGAAACCGTACGAGCAGTACTTC.

This clonotype was seen a few times. The chain joins TRBV5-1 to TRBJ2-5; D is perhaps TRBD2 (5 bases). Germline V gene sequence: CDR1 SGHRS, CDR2 YFSETQ. This CDR3 spans 11 amino acids. V lost 6 bases and J lost 10, with 13 bases in between. CDR3 DNA sequence: TGCGCCAGCAACTCCGTCGGGGACCAGTACTTC. Translation gives CASNSVGDQYF.

This clonotype occurred a few times. This chain connects TRBV6-2 or TRBV6-3 to TRBJ2-2, with D possibly matching TRBD2 (6 bases). The CDR3 runs to 15 residues. Deletions cut 0 bases from V and 7 bases from J, with 12 bases between. The germline CDR1 and CDR2 sequences are MNHEY and SVGEGT. CDR3 sequence: CASSYSPGVYGELFF. In DNA, the CDR3 is TGTGCCAGCAGTTACTCTCCGGGAGTATACGGGGAGCTGTTTTTT.

The sample holds a few counts of this clonotype. The V gene is TRBV15, the J gene TRBJ2-7; D may correspond to TRBD1 or TRBD2 (5 bases each). This CDR3 is built from 13 residues. The germline V gene has CDR1 LNHNV and CDR2 YYDKDF (reference sequence). V shed 0 bases and J shed 5 bases, with 8 bases lying between them. The CDR3 DNA follows: TGTGCCACCAGCAGAGAAAGAGGGGACGAGCAGTACTTC. Translated, it gives CATSRERGDEQYF. The entire variable domain, with the rest obtained from reference TRBV15 and TRBJ2-7, is as follows: DAMVIQNPRYQVTQFGKPVTLSCSQTLNHNVMYWYQQKSSQAPKLLFHYYDKDFNNEADTPDNFQSRRPNTSFCFLDIRSPGLGDTAMYLCATSRERGDEQYFGPGTRLTVT.

In this sample, this clonotype turned up a few times. The chain links TRBV5-6 to TRBJ2-3; no firm D call. Germline CDR1 and CDR2: SGHDT and YYEEEE. CDR3 length: 13 amino acids. The germline V and J ends were trimmed by 0 bases and 4 bases, with 6 bases remaining between them. The CDR3 spells CASSLARSDTQYF. CDR3 nucleotides: TGTGCCAGCAGCTTGGCCAGATCAGATACGCAGTATTTT. Using reference TRBV5-6 and TRBJ2-3 for the parts outside the CDR3, the full variable domain is DAGVTQSPTHLIKTRGQQVTLRCSPKSGHDTVSWYQQALGQGPQFIFQYYEEEERQRGNFPDRFSGHQFPNYSSELNVNALLLGDSALYLCASSLARSDTQYFGPGTRLTVL.

This clonotype appeared a few times. This chain uses TRBV7-2 with TRBJ2-2, with D maybe TRBD2 (7 bases). The length of the CDR3 is 15 residues. The V gene's germline CDR1 is SGHTA and CDR2 FQGNSA. Trimming took 7 bases from V and 2 from J, leaving 14 bases between them. This CDR3 reads CASNSAGANTGELFF. Here the CDR3 DNA reads TGTGCCAGCAATAGCGCGGGGGCAAACACCGGGGAGCTGTTTTTT.

The chain joins TRBV28 to TRBJ2-5; a possible D gene is TRBD1 (6 bases). V lost 10 bases and J lost 0, with 12 bases in between. The CDR3 consists of 13 residues. Germline V gene data show CDR1 as MDHEN and CDR2 as SYDVKM. This CDR3 reads CATLGQNQETQYF. The CDR3 DNA reads as TGTGCCACCTTAGGACAGAACCAAGAGACCCAGTACTTC.

This sequence joins TRBV12-3 or TRBV12-4 and TRBJ2-1; D is perhaps TRBD2 (7 bases). The ends were cut back, 6 bases at V and 5 bases at J, with 17 bases in the middle. The CDR3 consists of 15 residues. The CDR3 sequence: CASRPRSGDNNEQFF. DNA for the CDR3: TGTGCCAGCAGGCCTCGGAGCGGGGACAACAATGAGCAGTTCTTC.

The chain carries TRBV10-3 and TRBJ2-2; D is perhaps TRBD2 (7 bases). Germline V gene data show CDR1 as ENHRY and CDR2 as SYGVKD. Trimming pared 6 bases from V and 5 bases from J, leaving 13 bases between. This CDR3 spans 14 amino acids. The CDR3 coding sequence is TGTGCCATCAGGGCTCGGGGGGCGACCGGGGAGCTGTTTTTT. As protein: CAIRARGATGELFF.

The chain couples TRBV10-3 to TRBJ2-7; D call uncertain. The CDR3 is 13 amino acids. V dropped 5 bases and J dropped 4 bases, with 12 bases sitting between them. Germline V gene lookup returns CDR1 ENHRY and CDR2 SYGVKD. The CDR3 loop is CAISFSEKYEQYF. CDR3 nucleotides: TGTGCCATCAGTTTCTCGGAAAAGTACGAGCAGTACTTC.

J is TRBJ2-7 and V is TRBV7-8, with D uncertain. This CDR3 contains 12 residues. Per germline, CDR1 SGHVS and CDR2 FQNEAQ. Trimming took off 9 bases at V and 2 bases at J, with 11 bases between the two ends. The CDR3 DNA reads TGTGCCAGGGGCTCCGCCCCCTACGAGCAGTACTTC. Translated, it gives CARGSAPYEQYF. The whole variable domain, filled in from reference TRBV7-8 and TRBJ2-7, reads GAGVSQSPRYKVAKRGQDVALRCDPISGHVSLFWYQQALGQGPEFLTYFQNEAQLDKSGLPSDRFFAERPEGSVSTLKIQRTQQEDSAVYLCARGSAPYEQYFGPGTRLTVT.

The sample holds a few counts of this clonotype. The CDR3 reads CASSLGSERTDTQYF. In DNA, the CDR3 is TGCGCCAGCAGCTTGGGATCGGAACGCACAGATACGCAGTATTTT. The chain joins TRBV5-1 to TRBJ2-3, with no clear D. Germline lookup yields CDR1 SGHRS and CDR2 YFSETQ. This CDR3 comprises 15 residues. V shed 0 bases and J shed 1 base, with 9 bases lying between them.

This clonotype was recorded at least ten times. The chain joins TRBV20-1 to TRBJ1-5; the D is unclear. V lost 6 bases and J 4 bases, leaving 16 bases between the germline ends. The CDR3 length is 14 residues. Germline V gives CDR1 DFQATT, CDR2 SNEGSKA (reference sequence). The CDR3 region is CSATRVDGNQPQHF. The DNA for the CDR3 is TGCAGTGCCACGAGGGTGGACGGTAATCAGCCCCAGCATTTT.